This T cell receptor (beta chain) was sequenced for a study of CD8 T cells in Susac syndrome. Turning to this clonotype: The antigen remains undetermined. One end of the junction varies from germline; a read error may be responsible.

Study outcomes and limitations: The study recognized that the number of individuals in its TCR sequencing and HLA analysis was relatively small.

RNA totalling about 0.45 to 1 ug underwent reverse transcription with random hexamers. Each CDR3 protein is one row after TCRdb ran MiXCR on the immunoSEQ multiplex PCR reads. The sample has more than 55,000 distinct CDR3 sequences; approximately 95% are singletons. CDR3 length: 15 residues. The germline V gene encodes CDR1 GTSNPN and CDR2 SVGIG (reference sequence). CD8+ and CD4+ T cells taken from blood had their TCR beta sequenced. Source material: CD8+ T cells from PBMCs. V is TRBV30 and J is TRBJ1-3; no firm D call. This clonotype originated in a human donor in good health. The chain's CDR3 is CAWSLPGSTGNTIYF. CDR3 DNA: TGTGCCTGGAGTCTACCGGGCTCAACTGGGAACACCATATATTTT.